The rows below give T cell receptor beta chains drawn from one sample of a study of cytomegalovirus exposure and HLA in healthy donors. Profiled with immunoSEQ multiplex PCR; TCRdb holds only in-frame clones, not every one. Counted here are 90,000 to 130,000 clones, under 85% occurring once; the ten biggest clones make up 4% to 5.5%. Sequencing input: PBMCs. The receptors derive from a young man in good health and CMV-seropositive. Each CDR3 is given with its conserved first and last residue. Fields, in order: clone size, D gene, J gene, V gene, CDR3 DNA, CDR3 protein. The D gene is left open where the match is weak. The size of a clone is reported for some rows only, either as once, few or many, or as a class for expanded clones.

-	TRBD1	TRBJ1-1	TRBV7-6	TGTGCCAGCAGCTTAGTCGGGACAGGGGAGGATGAAGCTTTCTTT	CASSLVGTGEDEAFF
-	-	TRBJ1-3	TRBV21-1	TGTGCCAGCAGCAAAGGGACAGGACACTCTGGAAACACCATATATTTT	CASSKGTGHSGNTIYF
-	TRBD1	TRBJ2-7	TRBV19	TGTGCCAGTAGTATTGGGGGACAGGGGCCCTACGAGCAGTACTTC	CASSIGGQGPYEQYF
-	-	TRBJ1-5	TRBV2	TGTGCCAGCAGTGAAGGTACGGGGGGGCAGCCCCAGCATTTT	CASSEGTGGQPQHF
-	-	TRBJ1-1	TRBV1	TGCACCAGCAGCCAAGATCGGGACAGTTTGAACACTGAAGCTTTCTTT	CTSSQDRDSLNTEAFF
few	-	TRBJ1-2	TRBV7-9	TGTGCCAGCAGCTTACCAGTTAACTATGGCTACACCTTC	CASSLPVNYGYTF
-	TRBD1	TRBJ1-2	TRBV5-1	TGCGCCAGCAGCTTCGCAGGGGGCGAATCTGGCTACACCTTC	CASSFAGGESGYTF
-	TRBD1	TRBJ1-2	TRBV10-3	TGTGCCATCAGTGACTCAACAGGGGACGGGGGTGGCTACACCTTC	CAISDSTGDGGGYTF
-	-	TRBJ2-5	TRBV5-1	TGCGCCAGCAGTAGACAGCAAGAGACCCAGTACTTC	CASSRQQETQYF
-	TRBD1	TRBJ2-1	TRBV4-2	TGTGCCAGCAGCCTTTGGGGGACAGGGTCTCGGGTCAATGAGCAGTTCTTC	CASSLWGTGSRVNEQFF
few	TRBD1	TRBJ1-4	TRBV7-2	TGTGCCAGCAGCCACGGACAGGGAGAGACCTATGAAAAACTGTTTTTT	CASSHGQGETYEKLFF
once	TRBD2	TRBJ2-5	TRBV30	TGTGCCTGGAGTGGTGTGGCTAGCGGGGAAGAGACCCAGTACTTC	CAWSGVASGEETQYF
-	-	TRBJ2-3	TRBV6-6	TGTGCCAGCAGTTACTCCCGGCTAGGCACAGATACGCAGTATTTT	CASSYSRLGTDTQYF
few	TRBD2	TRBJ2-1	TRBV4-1	TGCGCCAGCAGCCAAGGACTAGCGGGGACGTTGTACAATGAGCAGTTCTTC	CASSQGLAGTLYNEQFF
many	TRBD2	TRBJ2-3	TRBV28	TGTGCCAGCAGTATGACTAGCGGGGGCCCGCCGCAGTATTTT	CASSMTSGGPPQYF
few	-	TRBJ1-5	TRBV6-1	TGTGCCAGCAGCGCGAGTATTAGCAATCAGCCCCAGCATTTT	CASSASISNQPQHF
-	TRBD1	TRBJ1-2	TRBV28	TGTGCCAGCAGGACTCCACAGGGGGATAGGGATGGCTACACCTTC	CASRTPQGDRDGYTF
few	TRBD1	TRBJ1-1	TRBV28	TGTGCCAGCAGGGGACAGGGGAACACTGAAGCTTTCTTT	CASRGQGNTEAFF
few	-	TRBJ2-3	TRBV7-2	TGTGCCAGCAGCTTAGATCCAGGCACAGATACGCAGTATTTT	CASSLDPGTDTQYF
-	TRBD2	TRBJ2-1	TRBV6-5	TGTGCCAGCAGTTTGACTAGCGGGGGCTACAATGAGCAGTTCTTC	CASSLTSGGYNEQFF
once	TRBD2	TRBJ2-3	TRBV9	TGTGCCAGCAGCCTACATGACTATGCCGGGGGGAGCACAGATACGCAGTATTTT	CASSLHDYAGGSTDTQYF
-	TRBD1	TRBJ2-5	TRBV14	TGTGCCAGCAGCCTAACAGGGGGCGCGACTCAAGAGACCCAGTACTTC	CASSLTGGATQETQYF
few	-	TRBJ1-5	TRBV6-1	TGTGCCAGCAGTGAACAACTCCCGAGTACGTCCCCCCAGCATTTT	CASSEQLPSTSPQHF
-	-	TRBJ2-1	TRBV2	TGTGCCAGCATGGCCCTCTCCTACAATGAGCAGTTCTTC	CASMALSYNEQFF
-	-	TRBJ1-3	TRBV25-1	TGTGCCAGCAGTGAATCCTACACCGGGGACAAATATTTT	CASSESYTGDKYF
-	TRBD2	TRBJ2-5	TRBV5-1	TGCGCCAGCAGCTTGGAGACTAGCGGGGAGACCCAGTACTTC	CASSLETSGETQYF